This T cell receptor (beta chain) was identified during a study of T cells in Graves' hyperthyroidism and ophthalmopathy. Study-wide results and limits: From stable hyperthyroidism, ophthalmopathy was set apart by a 13 V-J model. The majority of expanded thyroid clonotypes above 0.001 also appeared in blood.

At least ten counts were recorded for this clonotype. The antigen is undetermined. Germline loops: CDR1 LNHDA, CDR2 SQIVND (reference sequence). The CDR3 has 14 residues. The ends were cut back, 4 bases at V and 3 bases at J, with 13 bases in the middle. Template material for amplifying TCR beta CDR3 regions consisted of RNA transcripts. The HTBI primer set was used in a first-round RT-PCR of the TCR CDR3. Each CDR3 protein gets one entry after TCRdb re-called the multiplex PCR reads with MiXCR. The table shows some 360,000 distinct CDR3 sequences, with about a sixth occurring only once. This receptor was obtained from a woman in her thirties or forties with Graves' ophthalmopathy. The rearrangement uses TRBV19 and TRBJ2-7; D gene unclear. The sequenced sample was blood. CDR3 in amino acids: CASSKLVGFYEQYF. The CDR3 coding sequence is TGTGCCAGTAGTAAATTGGTTGGATTCTACGAGCAGTACTTC.